These 17 T cell receptor beta chains came from one sample sequenced in a study of blood T cells in healthy people across ages. A sample-barcoded 5' primer and a J-beta primer mix were used in a second PCR of about 7 to 12 cycles. TCRdb redid the calling of the 5' RACE reads with MiXCR, one entry per CDR3 protein. Of about a million distinct CDR3 sequences listed, roughly half are singletons. Sequenced: blood. Receptors originate from a woman between 55 and 75 years old in good health.

As concerns this clonotype: This may be a read error, as it is one base from a much larger clone. The CDR3, as DNA: TGTGCCAGCAGCCCCAGGGGTGGACAGGGATTCGGGCAGTACTTC. Residues: CASSPRGGQGFGQYF. The rearrangement joins TRBV28 to TRBJ2-7, with 8 nucleotides matching TRBD1. The germline V gene encodes CDR1 MDHEN and CDR2 SYDVKM. With V trimmed by 6 bases and J by 9 bases, 16 bases remained unmatched. The CDR3 totals 15 residues.

The chain joins TRBV12-3 or TRBV12-4 to TRBJ2-5; D is unclear. The V end lost 7 bases, the J end lost 0 bases, and 6 bases lay between the germline ends. The CDR3 is made up of 12 amino acids. Here the CDR3 reads CASTPNQETQYF. In DNA form, the CDR3 reads TGTGCCAGCACCCCGAACCAAGAGACCCAGTACTTC.

V usage is TRBV5-6 and J usage is TRBJ2-5; D is possibly TRBD1 or TRBD2 (5 bases each). CDR3 length equals 13 residues. Between the trimmed V and J ends, which lost 4 bases and 3 bases, there was a span of 10 bases. From germline, CDR1 is SGHDT and CDR2 YYEEEE. The CDR3 spells CASSGDRKETQYF. The DNA for the CDR3 is TGTGCCAGCAGCGGGGACCGAAAAGAGACCCAGTACTTC. Together with reference TRBV5-6 and TRBJ2-5, the CDR3 gives the full variable domain: DAGVTQSPTHLIKTRGQQVTLRCSPKSGHDTVSWYQQALGQGPQFIFQYYEEEERQRGNFPDRFSGHQFPNYSSELNVNALLLGDSALYLCASSGDRKETQYFGPGTRLLVL.

This clonotype was counted a few times. V gene TRBV12-3 or TRBV12-4 combines with J gene TRBJ2-7, with 10 bases fitting TRBD2. Gene TRBJ2-5 matches the end of the DNA better, so the J call may be wrong. The CDR3 runs 14 residues. CDR3 sequence (DNA): TGTGCCAGCGGAACTAGCGGGGCAATCGAGACCCAGTACTTC. Encoded protein: CASGTSGAIETQYF.

The CDR3, as DNA: TGTGCCAGCATCGGCGGCCCCGGACAGGGGTATGGCTACACCTTC. Its protein is CASIGGPGQGYGYTF. The V and J genes are TRBV6-1 and TRBJ1-2; 9 nucleotides match TRBD1. Per germline, CDR1 MNHNS and CDR2 SASEGT. Trimming at V came to 7 bases and at J to 5 bases, leaving 11 bases not matched to a gene. CDR3 length: 15 residues.

This clonotype was observed a few times. The chain has TRBV7-9 and TRBJ1-4, with 7 bases fitting TRBD1. Germline V gives CDR1 SEHNR, CDR2 FQNEAQ (reference sequence). The CDR3 sequence is 15 residues long. V trimming: 4 bases; J trimming: 7 bases; junction bases outside the gene matches: 9. The CDR3 DNA follows: TGTGCCAGCAGCTCCGGGACAGCTAGGGGTGAAAAACTGTTTTTT. Translation gives CASSSGTARGEKLFF.

This clonotype has a single count. The chain joins TRBV6-1 to TRBJ2-4, with 8 positions matching TRBD2. This CDR3 spans 16 amino acids. V lost 4 bases to trimming and J lost 0 bases; unmatched junction nucleotides: 5. Per germline, CDR1 MNHNS and CDR2 SASEGT. The CDR3 bases are TGTGCCAGCAGTGGTAGCGGGACGCGAGCCAAAAACATTCAGTACTTC. This sequence encodes CASSGSGTRAKNIQYF.

The V and J genes are TRBV20-1 and TRBJ2-1; 8 bases agree with TRBD2. The CDR3 extends over 14 amino acids. Per the germline V gene, CDR1 is DFQATT and CDR2 is SNEGSKA (reference sequence). V lost 5 bases, J lost 0 bases, and 3 bases stayed unmatched. DNA for the CDR3: TGCAGTGCTGCTAGCGGGCCCTCCTACAATGAGCAGTTCTTC. It specifies CSAASGPSYNEQFF.

The chain has TRBV15 and TRBJ2-7; no clear D. Trimming shortened V by 3 bases and J by 2 bases, and 11 bases separated the two germline ends. Per germline, CDR1 LNHNV and CDR2 YYDKDF (reference sequence). CDR3 length equals 14 residues. CDR3 protein: CATSRGAQTYEQYF. The CDR3 DNA reads as TGTGCCACCAGCAGGGGTGCCCAAACCTACGAGCAGTACTTC.

On this clonotype itself: A read error may account for a junction end that differs from germline. The chain employs TRBV5-1 and TRBJ1-2; 7 bases align to TRBD1. This CDR3 spans 15 amino acids. Germline assignment: CDR1 SGHRS and CDR2 YFSETQ. CDR3 region: CAGSPFDRDFRGYTF. CDR3 coding DNA: TGCGCCGGCAGCCCCTTCGACAGGGACTTTCGAGGCTACACCTTC.

The CDR3 nucleotides read TGTGCCAGCAGCTTTAGGCGAGGCTACACCTTC. Translating it yields CASSFRRGYTF. V and J are TRBV7-9 and TRBJ1-2; D gene ambiguous. The ends were cut back, 3 bases at V and 8 bases at J, with 7 bases in the middle. This CDR3 contains 11 residues. CDR1 is SEHNR, CDR2 FQNEAQ, per germline (reference sequence).

The chain employs TRBV7-2 and TRBJ2-7; no reliable D call. V shed 8 bases and J shed 2 bases, with 13 bases lying between them. This CDR3 has 13 residues. Germline lookup yields CDR1 SGHTA and CDR2 FQGNSA. The CDR3 region is CASRANAAYEQYF. The CDR3 DNA reads as TGTGCCAGCCGGGCCAATGCAGCCTACGAGCAGTACTTC.

The chain is built from TRBV9 and TRBJ2-1; possibly TRBD2 for D (5 bases). CDR3 size: 15 residues. V lost 0 bases and J 0 bases, leaving 7 bases between the germline ends. Germline V gene sequence: CDR1 SGDLS, CDR2 YYNGEE. The CDR3 is CASSVAGDSYNEQFF. CDR3 coding DNA: TGTGCCAGCAGCGTAGCCGGGGACTCCTACAATGAGCAGTTCTTC.

The chain recombines TRBV14 with TRBJ1-1; the D is unclear. The CDR3 consists of 15 residues. Germline CDR1 reads SGHDN; CDR2 reads FVKESK. V was pared by 0 bases and J by 6 bases, with 14 bases between. The CDR3 sequence: CASSQDVPIRSEAFF. CDR3 nucleotide sequence: TGTGCCAGCAGCCAAGATGTCCCCATACGGTCTGAAGCTTTCTTT.

This rearrangement joins TRBV7-6 to TRBJ2-7; no firm D call. The DNA end is more similar to TRBJ2-5, so the J call may be wrong. CDR1 and CDR2 from the germline V gene are SGHVS and FNYEAQ. The CDR3 has 15 amino acids. CDR3 residues: CASSLSAYYKRTQYF. DNA of the CDR3: TGTGCCAGCAGCTTATCCGCCTACTACAAGAGGACCCAGTACTTC.

The V call is TRBV20-1, the J call TRBJ1-4; perhaps TRBD1 as D (5 bases). The germline V gene has CDR1 DFQATT and CDR2 SNEGSKA (reference sequence). CDR3 length: 16 amino acids. The V end lost 0 bases, the J end lost 0 bases, and 11 bases lay between the germline ends. CDR3 DNA: TGCAGTGCTAGAGATTTAAGGGGAGCAACTAATGAAAAACTGTTTTTT. Protein product: CSARDLRGATNEKLFF.

This clonotype was picked up a small number of times. The chain is built from TRBV2 and TRBJ2-5, with D perhaps given as TRBD1 or TRBD2 (5 bases each). V lost 5 bases, J lost 2 bases, and 15 bases lay in between. This CDR3 is 15 amino acids long. In germline, CDR1 is SNHLY, CDR2 FYNNEI. DNA of the CDR3: TGTGCCAGCAGTCCCGGGGCAGTGTTACAAGAGACCCAGTACTTC. It encodes CASSPGAVLQETQYF.